These T cell receptor beta chains were read from a single sample in a study of control samples from healthy donors and cancer patients. The repertoire was sequenced with immunoSEQ multiplex PCR; TCRdb's copy has only in-frame clones and lacks some. The sample consists of more than 65,000 clones, 75% to 90% of them appearing once. The sequencing sample was made of blood. All receptors derive from a man aged 45-60 years in good health. Each CDR3 is given without its conserved first and last residue. Fields, in order: J gene, V gene, CDR3 protein.

j_gene: TRBJ2-7; v_gene: TRBV19; CDR3aa: ASSIGGGSYEQY
j_gene: TRBJ2-7; v_gene: TRBV7-9; CDR3aa: ASSLGDSSYEQY
j_gene: TRBJ2-1; v_gene: TRBV7-2; CDR3aa: ASSLVGQGGWNEQF
j_gene: TRBJ1-2; v_gene: TRBV15; CDR3aa: ATSRERAYGYT
j_gene: TRBJ2-1; v_gene: TRBV28; CDR3aa: ASSWYNEQF
j_gene: TRBJ2-7; v_gene: TRBV7-2; CDR3aa: ASSADSGTAGEQY
j_gene: TRBJ1-2; v_gene: TRBV3-1/TRBV3-2; CDR3aa: ASSQGPYNYGYT
j_gene: TRBJ2-1; v_gene: TRBV11-3; CDR3aa: ASSTQAGAGNEQF
j_gene: TRBJ2-7; v_gene: TRBV5-6; CDR3aa: ASSFPPGGKQY
j_gene: TRBJ2-2; v_gene: TRBV18; CDR3aa: ASSGIAGGVSGELF
j_gene: TRBJ2-7; v_gene: TRBV4-3; CDR3aa: ASSQDDRSYEQY
j_gene: TRBJ2-1; v_gene: TRBV12-5; CDR3aa: ASGLTKLSSYNEQF
j_gene: TRBJ2-1; v_gene: TRBV7-8; CDR3aa: ASSFPEAAGGEWGEQF
j_gene: TRBJ1-4; v_gene: TRBV2; CDR3aa: ASSARLNEKLF
j_gene: TRBJ2-3; v_gene: TRBV9; CDR3aa: ASSADRGNTDTQY
j_gene: TRBJ1-4; v_gene: TRBV19; CDR3aa: ASRPVGATNEKLF
j_gene: TRBJ2-3; v_gene: TRBV2; CDR3aa: ASSGPTSDTDTQY
j_gene: TRBJ1-1; v_gene: TRBV6-2/TRBV6-3; CDR3aa: ASSYAVENTEAF
j_gene: TRBJ2-2; v_gene: TRBV7-8; CDR3aa: ASSLKSGTGAAGELF
j_gene: TRBJ1-5; v_gene: TRBV4-1; CDR3aa: ASSQGDEPQH
j_gene: TRBJ2-7; v_gene: TRBV9; CDR3aa: ASSRTSEPGEQY
j_gene: TRBJ2-1; v_gene: TRBV24-1; CDR3aa: ATRGLAGGNEQF
j_gene: TRBJ2-1; v_gene: TRBV9; CDR3aa: ASSVERPSYNEQF
j_gene: TRBJ2-7; v_gene: TRBV11-2; CDR3aa: ASSLVDGSYEQY
j_gene: TRBJ2-7; v_gene: TRBV29-1; CDR3aa: SVDTTGTYEQY
j_gene: TRBJ2-4; v_gene: TRBV7-9; CDR3aa: ASSAGAKNIQY